The rows below give T cell receptor beta chains drawn from one sample of a study of Ad26.COV2.S vaccination and SARS-CoV-2 variants. The table came from immunoSEQ multiplex PCR; TCRdb's copy has only in-frame clones and leaves some out. The sample carries fewer than 900,000 clones, roughly 90% recorded once. The specimen comprised peripheral blood, sampled in a trial of Ad26.COV2.S vaccine versus placebo. Receptors were obtained from a person between 18 and 59 years old who received the Ad26.COV2.S COVID-19 vaccine or a placebo. Both conserved end residues are part of each CDR3. Each record gives: CDR3 protein, CDR3 DNA, D gene, clone size, J gene, V gene. A D gene is named only where the DNA matches it firmly. Rows may omit the clone size; those that give it use once, few, many or a size class.

CDR3: CASSAAGIREQFF
DNA: TGTGCCAGCAGCGCTGCAGGGATTAGGGAGCAGTTCTTC
D: .
size: .
J: TRBJ2-1
V: TRBV5-6

CDR3: CASSLALSGLAGETQYF
DNA: TGTGCCAGCAGCTTGGCCTTATCGGGGCTAGCGGGAGAGACCCAGTACTTC
D: TRBD2
size: .
J: TRBJ2-5
V: TRBV5-8

CDR3: CASSQSRGNTEAFF
DNA: TGTGCCAGCAGCCAATCCCGGGGAAACACTGAAGCTTTCTTT
D: .
size: .
J: TRBJ1-1
V: TRBV7-2

CDR3: CASSPYQQGVPGSGANVLTF
DNA: TGTGCCAGCAGTCCGTACCAACAGGGAGTTCCCGGCTCTGGGGCCAACGTCCTGACTTTC
D: .
size: .
J: TRBJ2-6
V: TRBV27

CDR3: CASRGQGYNEQFF
DNA: TGTGCCAGCAGAGGACAGGGATACAATGAGCAGTTCTTC
D: TRBD1
size: .
J: TRBJ2-1
V: TRBV6-5

CDR3: CASSPRVMGRDTEAFF
DNA: TGCGCCAGCAGCCCCAGGGTGATGGGCAGAGACACTGAAGCTTTCTTT
D: .
size: .
J: TRBJ1-1
V: TRBV5-1

CDR3: CASSSQASGELFF
DNA: TGTGCTAGCAGCTCCCAGGCTTCTGGGGAGCTGTTTTTT
D: .
size: .
J: TRBJ2-2
V: TRBV7-7

CDR3: CASSLGPARVGNTIYF
DNA: TGTGCCAGCAGCTTAGGGCCGGCTAGGGTGGGAAACACCATATATTTT
D: .
size: .
J: TRBJ1-3
V: TRBV7-2

CDR3: CASRPGQGNNEQFF
DNA: TGTGCCAGCAGGCCGGGACAGGGGAACAATGAGCAGTTCTTC
D: TRBD1
size: .
J: TRBJ2-1
V: TRBV6-6

CDR3: CASSSTGTSDTQYF
DNA: TGTGCCAGCAGCTCCACCGGGACTTCAGATACGCAGTATTTT
D: .
size: .
J: TRBJ2-3
V: TRBV7-7

CDR3: CASRPGLSTGELFF
DNA: TGTGCCAGCAGACCGGGACTTAGCACCGGGGAGCTGTTTTTT
D: .
size: .
J: TRBJ2-2
V: TRBV6-5

CDR3: CASSLEGQGWGYTF
DNA: TGCGCCAGCAGCTTGGAGGGACAGGGTTGGGGCTACACCTTC
D: TRBD1
size: .
J: TRBJ1-2
V: TRBV5-1

CDR3: CASSPGLAEDYEQYF
DNA: TGTGCCAGCAGCCCTGGACTAGCGGAAGACTACGAGCAGTACTTC
D: TRBD2
size: .
J: TRBJ2-7
V: TRBV5-4

CDR3: CASSYPGETREQYF
DNA: TGTGCCAGCAGCTACCCAGGGGAGACACGGGAGCAGTACTTC
D: .
size: .
J: TRBJ2-7
V: TRBV7-2

CDR3: CASSPDRGYNEQFF
DNA: TGTGCCAGCAGCCCGGACAGGGGTTACAATGAGCAGTTCTTC
D: TRBD1
size: .
J: TRBJ2-1
V: TRBV7-2

CDR3: CASSPPRVTTYEQYF
DNA: TGTGCCAGCTCACCACCGCGGGTTACGACCTACGAGCAGTACTTC
D: .
size: .
J: TRBJ2-7
V: TRBV18

CDR3: CASSGTGISGEQYF
DNA: TGTGCCAGCAGCGGAACGGGAATCTCGGGCGAGCAGTACTTC
D: .
size: .
J: TRBJ2-7
V: TRBV7-2

CDR3: CASGRGFTEAFF
DNA: TGTGCGAGCGGCAGGGGGTTTACTGAAGCTTTCTTT
D: TRBD1
size: once
J: TRBJ1-1
V: TRBV27

CDR3: CAWSKGVGNTEAFF
DNA: TGTGCCTGGAGTAAGGGGGTAGGGAACACTGAAGCTTTCTTT
D: .
size: once
J: TRBJ1-1
V: TRBV30

CDR3: CASSPPGGYSTDTQYF
DNA: TGTGCCAGCTCACCTCCAGGGGGATATAGCACAGATACGCAGTATTTT
D: TRBD1
size: .
J: TRBJ2-3
V: TRBV18

CDR3: CASSQMWTSGYNEQFF
DNA: TGTGCCAGCAGCCAAATGTGGACTAGCGGTTACAATGAGCAGTTCTTC
D: TRBD2
size: .
J: TRBJ2-1
V: TRBV3-1/TRBV3-2

CDR3: CSADPTDTQYF
DNA: TGCAGTGCTGATCCCACAGATACGCAGTATTTT
D: .
size: .
J: TRBJ2-3
V: TRBV20-1

CDR3: CATGNTDTQYF
DNA: TGTGCCACGGGGAACACAGATACGCAGTATTTT
D: .
size: .
J: TRBJ2-3
V: TRBV30

CDR3: CATSDETETQYF
DNA: TGTGCCACCAGTGATGAGACGGAGACCCAGTACTTC
D: .
size: .
J: TRBJ2-5
V: TRBV24-1

CDR3: CASSRTSGTDTQYF
DNA: TGTGCCAGCAGCCGGACTAGCGGCACAGATACGCAGTATTTT
D: TRBD2
size: .
J: TRBJ2-3
V: TRBV11-2

CDR3: CASSPFWRNSPLHF
DNA: TGTGCCAGCAGCCCTTTTTGGCGTAATTCACCCCTCCACTTT
D: .
size: once
J: TRBJ1-6
V: TRBV14

CDR3: CASSIEKRVTEAFF
DNA: TGTGCCAGTAGTATAGAAAAAAGGGTTACTGAAGCTTTCTTT
D: .
size: .
J: TRBJ1-1
V: TRBV19

CDR3: CASSLSQGFGEQYF
DNA: TGTGCCAGCAGCTTATCCCAGGGTTTCGGCGAGCAGTACTTC
D: .
size: .
J: TRBJ2-7
V: TRBV7-2

CDR3: CASSPPSGGSSYNEQFF
DNA: TGTGCCAGCAGCCCCCCCTCGGGCGGAAGCTCCTACAATGAGCAGTTCTTC
D: .
size: .
J: TRBJ2-1
V: TRBV5-6

CDR3: CASSSGGSNSPLHF
DNA: TGTGCCAGCAGTTCCGGAGGGAGTAATTCACCCCTCCACTTT
D: .
size: once
J: TRBJ1-6
V: TRBV27

CDR3: CASSYRGGDTEAFF
DNA: TGTGCCAGCAGTTACCGGGGGGGGGACACTGAAGCTTTCTTT
D: .
size: .
J: TRBJ1-1
V: TRBV6-2/TRBV6-3

CDR3: CASSVGLQGRGGYTF
DNA: TGCGCCAGCAGTGTGGGCCTTCAGGGGAGAGGTGGCTACACCTTC
D: .
size: .
J: TRBJ1-2
V: TRBV10-2

CDR3: CASSLTSGGYNEQFF
DNA: TGCGCCAGCAGCTTGACTAGCGGGGGATACAATGAGCAGTTCTTC
D: TRBD2
size: .
J: TRBJ2-1
V: TRBV5-1

CDR3: CASSQDVGNTEAFF
DNA: TGCGCCAGCAGCCAAGATGTAGGAAACACTGAAGCTTTCTTT
D: .
size: .
J: TRBJ1-1
V: TRBV4-3

CDR3: CASSPTSGVTYEQYF
DNA: TGCGCCAGCAGTCCGACTAGCGGGGTGACCTACGAGCAGTACTTC
D: TRBD2
size: .
J: TRBJ2-7
V: TRBV5-1

CDR3: CASSRNTPDTQYF
DNA: TGTGCCAGCAGTAGAAACACACCAGATACGCAGTATTTT
D: .
size: .
J: TRBJ2-3
V: TRBV6-6

CDR3: CSVVLGGNQPQHF
DNA: TGCAGCGTTGTCCTTGGGGGCAATCAGCCCCAGCATTTT
D: .
size: few
J: TRBJ1-5
V: TRBV29-1

CDR3: CASSSGTGFSEAQFF
DNA: TGCGCCAGCAGCTCCGGGACAGGGTTCAGCGAGGCGCAGTTCTTC
D: TRBD1
size: .
J: TRBJ2-1
V: TRBV5-1

CDR3: CASSLDRGTQYF
DNA: TGCGCCAGCAGCTTGGATCGCGGGACCCAGTACTTC
D: .
size: .
J: TRBJ2-5
V: TRBV5-1

CDR3: CASGYQETQYF
DNA: TGCGCCAGCGGGTACCAAGAGACCCAGTACTTC
D: .
size: .
J: TRBJ2-5
V: TRBV5-1

CDR3: CASTSTEYNEQFF
DNA: TGTGCCAGCACCTCGACAGAATACAATGAGCAGTTCTTC
D: .
size: .
J: TRBJ2-1
V: TRBV7-8

CDR3: CASSLSGDNEQFF
DNA: TGTGCCAGCAGTTTATCAGGGGACAATGAGCAGTTCTTC
D: .
size: .
J: TRBJ2-1
V: TRBV27

CDR3: CASSQGSPGTGHGYTF
DNA: TGCGCCAGCAGCCAGGGTAGTCCCGGGACAGGGCATGGCTACACCTTC
D: TRBD1
size: few
J: TRBJ1-2
V: TRBV4-3

CDR3: CASSPGTGFYEQYF
DNA: TGTGCCAGCAGCCCCGGGACAGGGTTCTACGAGCAGTACTTC
D: TRBD1
size: .
J: TRBJ2-7
V: TRBV3-1/TRBV3-2

CDR3: CATKETVVGNQPQHF
DNA: TGTGCCACCAAAGAGACGGTGGTGGGCAATCAGCCCCAGCATTTT
D: .
size: .
J: TRBJ1-5
V: TRBV6-5

CDR3: CASSQVRTIPYEQYF
DNA: TGTGCCAGCAGCCAAGTTCGGACTATCCCCTACGAGCAGTACTTC
D: .
size: .
J: TRBJ2-7
V: TRBV4-2

CDR3: CASSGGTSGPNEQFF
DNA: TGTGCCAGCAGCGGCGGGACTAGCGGACCCAATGAGCAGTTCTTC
D: TRBD2
size: .
J: TRBJ2-1
V: TRBV7-2